The rows below give T cell receptor delta chains drawn from one sample of a study of gamma-delta chains in newborns, infants, children. TCRdb reanalyzed the reads using CATT. Of 9,100 or so delta-chain clones in the sample, 1.5% to 2% are singletons; the top ten hold 6.5% to 9.5%. What was sequenced was blood. These receptors all stem from a child who was a newborn, infant or young child, either healthy, febrile or measles-vaccinated (not recorded which). The CDR3 runs from the conserved cysteine through the conserved F or W. D genes are given only for firm matches. Clone size appears in some rows only: once, few, many, or a class for an expanded clone.

medium-sized,TRDJ1,TRDV1,TRDD3,TGTGCTCTTGGGGCCGTTACAACCTTGTACTGGGGGCACACCGATAAACTCATCTTT,CALGAVTTLYWGHTDKLIF
medium-sized,TRDJ1,TRDV1,TRDD3,TGTGCTCTTGGGCCCTCCTACGCCCCGCGTACTGGGGGACAAAACACCGATAAACTCATCTTT,CALGPSYAPRTGGQNTDKLIF
.,TRDJ1,TRDV1,.,TGTGCTCTTGGGGCGACCCCTTTCACCGATAAACTCATCTTT,CALGATPFTDKLIF
medium-sized,TRDJ3,TRDV2,TRDD3,TGTGCCTGTGACACCCGCTGGGGGATAGGGGGCTCCTGGGACACCCGACAGATGTTTTTC,CACDTRWGIGGSWDTRQMFF
few,TRDJ1,TRDV3,TRDD3,TGTGCCTTTAGGTCAAACTGGGGGATCCTGCAAAGGTACACCGATAAACTCATCTTT,CAFRSNWGILQRYTDKLIF
medium-sized,TRDJ1,TRDV1,TRDD3,TGTGCTCTTGGGGAAGGTCTACGACCGGGATACGTTACGGGTAAACTCATCTTT,CALGEGLRPGYVTGKLIF
medium-sized,TRDJ1,TRDV1,.,TGTGCTCTTGGGGAACTAGTCTTCCCGGGGGGTGTCCTCACCGATAAACTCATCTTT,CALGELVFPGGVLTDKLIF
.,TRDJ1,TRDV1,TRDD3,TGTGCTCTTGGGGATCCTCACGGCCTAATACTTGTCCGTGGGGATACGGCCGTCCCCGATAAACTCATCTTT,CALGDPHGLILVRGDTAVPDKLIF
medium-sized,TRDJ2,TRDV1,.,TGTGCTCTTGGGGAACTAGGGAGCTCCGCCTCTCTCCTTGGCTTCGTTCCTCATGGCGCTTTGACAGCACAACTCTTCTTT,CALGELGSSASLLGFVPHGALTAQLFF
large,TRDJ3,TRDV2,TRDD3,TGTGCCTGTGACACCGTGGGGGATATTTCCTGGGACACCCGACAGATGTTTTTC,CACDTVGDISWDTRQMFF
medium-sized,TRDJ1,TRDV1,.,TGTGCTCTTGGGGTCCACCTTCGGTTGCCCCACACCGATAAACTCATCTTT,CALGVHLRLPHTDKLIF
.,TRDJ1,TRDV2,.,TGTGCCTGTGACACCGTGGGCGTTTACACCGATAAACTCATCTTT,CACDTVGVYTDKLIF
medium-sized,TRDJ1,TRDV1,.,TGTGCTCTTGGGGCTTCGGGGGTCCCTCCGGGTGGTAAACTCATCTTT,CALGASGVPPGGKLIF
.,TRDJ1,TRDV1,TRDD3,TGTGCTCTTGGGGAACTTCTTGCCCCAGGGGGATACAACCTCGATAAACTCATCTTT,CALGELLAPGGYNLDKLIF
.,TRDJ1,TRDV1,.,TGTGCTCTTGGGGAACTCGAACCCCTGCTGTACACCGATAAACTCATCTTT,CALGELEPLLYTDKLIF
few,TRDJ3,TRDV2,.,TGTGCCTGTGACACCGGATACTCTAACTCCTGGGACACCCGACAGATGTTTTTC,CACDTGYSNSWDTRQMFF
.,TRDJ1,TRDV1,TRDD3,TGTGCCCTTGGGGAAAGGTTTTCCCCCTCCGACCTGGGGGATACGTACGATAAACTCATCTTT,CALGERFSPSDLGDTYDKLIF
.,TRDJ1,TRDV1,.,TGTGCTCTTGGGGACCACAGGACGTACACCGATAAACTCATCTTT,CALGDHRTYTDKLIF
few,TRDJ1,TRDV1,TRDD3,TGTGCCCTTGGGGACCCTTCCCTTCTTACTGGGGGATATACCGATAAACTCATCTTT,CALGDPSLLTGGYTDKLIF
medium-sized,TRDJ1,TRDV1,.,TGTGCTCTTGCCCGCCTACCTGGGGCATACACCGATAAACTCATCTTT,CALARLPGAYTDKLIF